The clone carrying this T cell receptor beta chain has more than one count but fewer than ten. The antigen remains unidentified. The data stem from a study of graft-versus-host responses after intestinal transplantation. Some clones are missing from TCRdb's copy, which holds only in-frame ones; the method was immunoSEQ multiplex PCR. This sample yields 20,000 to 30,000 clones, of which more than 75% are seen a single time; roughly 0.7% belongs to the top ten. This CDR3 spans 14 amino acids. CDR1 is MNHEY, CDR2 SVGAGI, per germline. V lost 5 bases to trimming and J lost 1 base, with 10 bases between them.

The clonotype originates from a human donor who received an intestinal transplant. This specimen consisted of unstimulated CD4+ T cells sorted from spleen or lymph node cells, obtained before intestinal transplant. The rearrangement joins TRBV6-5 to TRBJ2-3; D is perhaps TRBD1 or TRBD2 (5 bases each). This chain's CDR3 is CASSRGPGTDTQYF. CDR3 DNA: TGTGCCAGCAGTCGGGGACCCGGCACAGATACGCAGTATTTT.